Listed here are 5 T cell receptor beta chains from one sample, sequenced in a study of blood T cell repertoires in COVID-19 (dated by TCRdb to 2019 to 2021). The library was generated by the immunoSEQ multiplex PCR assay. The source is immuneACCESS, and TCRdb retained only in-frame sequences with V and J called. Part of the clones is not carried over; for the studies checked, unresolved V genes explain less than half of this, and the remainder is unexplained. This sample gives around 170,000 clones in total; roughly 81% of them show up just once. The ten largest make up roughly 12% of the sample. The source material was peripheral blood. These receptors were taken from an elderly woman with COVID-19, enrolled during active disease.

The gene calls are TRBV7-6 and TRBJ1-1; D may be TRBD1 (5 bases). Germline V gives CDR1 SGHVS, CDR2 FNYEAQ. Deletions cut 2 bases from V and 1 base from J, with 17 bases between. The CDR3 has 17 residues. Here the CDR3 reads CASSLLQAGWGNTEAFF. The CDR3 bases are TGTGCCAGCAGCTTATTACAGGCCGGGTGGGGGAACACTGAAGCTTTCTTT.

This clone has at least ten counts. The J gene is TRBJ2-2, the V gene TRBV2; D remains unclear. This CDR3 has 13 amino acids. The germline V gene encodes CDR1 SNHLY and CDR2 FYNNEI. V lost 4 bases, J lost 5 bases, and 8 bases lay in between. CDR3 DNA: TGTGCCAGCAGTGTCTGGCAGACCGGGGAGCTGTTTTTT. Translated: CASSVWQTGELFF.

V and J are TRBV6-5 and TRBJ1-1, with a weak D call TRBD1 (5 bases). With 2 bases removed from V and 5 bases from J, the gap between germline ends came to 12 bases. Germline CDR1 is MNHEY and CDR2 is SVGAGI. CDR3 length: 14 residues. CDR3 nucleotides: TGTGCCAGCAGTTACGGTCAGGGTAAGACTGAAGCTTTCTTT. It yields the protein CASSYGQGKTEAFF.

This rearrangement joins TRBV7-2 to TRBJ1-1, with D unclear. There are 12 residues in the CDR3. V lost 3 bases and J 5 bases, leaving 7 bases between the germline ends. Per the germline V gene, CDR1 is SGHTA and CDR2 is FQGNSA. The CDR3 DNA follows: TGTGCCAGCAGCTTTGGGAGGACTGAAGCTTTCTTT. Translated, it gives CASSFGRTEAFF. Full variable domain (missing parts from reference TRBV7-2 and TRBJ1-1): GAGVSQSPSNKVTEKGKDVELRCDPISGHTALYWYRQSLGQGLEFLIYFQGNSAPDKSGLPSDRFSAERTGGSVSTLTIQRTQQEDSAVYLCASSFGRTEAFFGQGTRLTVV.

The chain has TRBV10-3 and TRBJ2-3; possibly TRBD2 for D (6 bases). From germline, CDR1 is ENHRY and CDR2 SYGVKD. The CDR3 is 13 residues long. The V and J ends lost 4 bases and 5 bases respectively, with 10 bases between them. CDR3 coding DNA: TGTGCCATCAGTGGAGCTAGCGAAGATACGCAGTATTTT. It is translated as CAISGASEDTQYF.